Listed below are T cell receptor beta chains from one sample, sequenced in a study of cytomegalovirus exposure and HLA in healthy donors. The method was immunoSEQ multiplex PCR; TCRdb's version includes in-frame clones alone and lacks a portion of them. The table lists around 160,000 clones, 55% to 70% of them singletons. Source material: PBMCs. The receptor set was obtained from a middle-aged woman in good health and CMV-seropositive. Both conserved end residues are part of each CDR3. A D gene is named only where the DNA matches it firmly. The size field is filled for only some rows; it gives once, few, many or a size class.

TRBV9	-	TRBJ2-7	TRBD2	CASSVGSGSFNEQYF	TGTGCCAGCAGCGTAGGTAGCGGGAGTTTCAACGAGCAGTACTTC
TRBV5-1	few	TRBJ1-1	TRBD1	CASSLATGEVTEAFF	TGCGCCAGCAGCTTGGCGACAGGGGAAGTCACTGAAGCTTTCTTT
TRBV28	-	TRBJ2-5	-	CASSFGREETQYF	TGTGCCAGCAGTTTCGGCAGGGAAGAGACCCAGTACTTC
TRBV7-9	-	TRBJ2-1	TRBD2	CSSSLVAGGLNEQFF	TGTTCCAGCAGCTTAGTAGCGGGGGGCCTGAATGAGCAGTTCTTC
TRBV2	-	TRBJ2-5	TRBD2	CASREAGDETQYF	TGTGCCAGCAGGGAAGCGGGAGATGAGACCCAGTACTTC
TRBV9	-	TRBJ2-3	TRBD2	CASSVGPSGRGTDTQYF	TGTGCCAGCAGCGTAGGGCCTAGCGGGAGAGGCACAGATACGCAGTATTTT
TRBV28	-	TRBJ1-1	-	CASSLFGLMNTEAFF	TGTGCCAGCAGTTTATTTGGACTCATGAACACTGAAGCTTTCTTT
TRBV29-1	once	TRBJ2-1	-	CSVEDLWVRGMTSSYNEQFF	TGCAGCGTTGAAGATCTTTGGGTTAGGGGCATGACGAGCTCCTACAATGAGCAGTTCTTC
TRBV7-2	once	TRBJ2-1	TRBD2	CASSLRGVNEQFF	TGTGCCAGCAGCTTACGGGGGGTTAATGAGCAGTTCTTC
TRBV10-3	few	TRBJ1-1	TRBD1	CAISEQGDVASEAFF	TGTGCCATCAGTGAGCAGGGGGACGTAGCTAGTGAAGCTTTCTTT
TRBV6-6	few	TRBJ2-2	TRBD1	CASSYSPTGSGELFF	TGTGCCAGCAGTTACTCCCCGACAGGGTCCGGGGAGCTGTTTTTT
TRBV28	-	TRBJ2-7	-	CASSLFGPAYEQYF	TGTGCCAGCAGTTTATTTGGGCCGGCCTACGAGCAGTACTTC
TRBV19	few	TRBJ1-5	-	CASSIGDYSNQPQHF	TGTGCCAGTAGTATTGGGGACTATAGCAATCAGCCCCAGCATTTT
TRBV28	-	TRBJ2-7	TRBD1	CASSEGQGIKEQYF	TGTGCCAGCAGTGAGGGACAGGGAATTAAGGAGCAGTACTTC
TRBV28	-	TRBJ1-1	TRBD1	CASSTLKTGEGRAFF	TGTGCCAGCAGTACCCTTAAGACAGGGGAAGGGCGTGCTTTCTTT
TRBV5-6	-	TRBJ2-7	TRBD1	CASSPPGQYYEQYF	TGTGCCAGCAGCCCCCCGGGACAGTACTACGAGCAGTACTTC
TRBV19	-	TRBJ2-6	-	CASSLGVVAGANVLTF	TGTGCCAGTAGTTTAGGAGTCGTTGCTGGGGCCAACGTCCTGACTTTC
TRBV6-5	few	TRBJ1-2	TRBD1	CASSSTGGIYGYTF	TGTGCCAGCAGCTCGACAGGGGGCATCTATGGCTACACCTTC
TRBV7-2	once	TRBJ2-5	-	CASSLVSLAAETQYF	TGTGCCAGCAGCTTAGTCTCACTAGCAGCGGAGACCCAGTACTTC
TRBV27	-	TRBJ1-2	TRBD1	CASSLVGTGPYGYTF	TGTGCCAGCAGTTTAGTAGGGACAGGTCCTTATGGCTACACCTTC
TRBV2	-	TRBJ2-3	TRBD2	CASSQTSGGKDTQYF	TGTGCCAGCAGTCAGACTAGCGGGGGTAAAGATACGCAGTATTTT
TRBV15	-	TRBJ1-2	TRBD1	CATSRTTGINYGYTF	TGTGCCACCAGCAGGACGACAGGGATTAACTATGGCTACACCTTC
TRBV5-1	-	TRBJ2-1	-	CASSLDYSYYNEQFF	TGCGCCAGCAGCTTGGACTACTCCTATTACAATGAGCAGTTCTTC
TRBV5-4	-	TRBJ1-5	TRBD1	CASSQGQGEQPQHF	TGTGCCAGCAGCCAAGGACAGGGAGAGCAGCCCCAGCATTTT
TRBV6-5	-	TRBJ2-5	TRBD2	CASSPTSGYQETQYF	TGTGCCAGCAGTCCGACTAGCGGGTACCAAGAGACCCAGTACTTC
TRBV4-3	few	TRBJ2-5	TRBD1	CASSPGDRATQETQYF	TGCGCCAGCAGCCCAGGCGACAGGGCTACACAAGAGACCCAGTACTTC
TRBV19	once	TRBJ1-5	-	CASSRRGDSNQPQHF	TGTGCCAGTAGTAGGCGGGGGGATAGCAATCAGCCCCAGCATTTT
TRBV6-6	-	TRBJ1-2	TRBD1	CASTEPGQGYGYTF	TGTGCCAGCACCGAACCGGGACAGGGGTATGGCTACACCTTC
TRBV2	-	TRBJ1-5	-	CASRGAGFSNQPQHF	TGTGCCAGCAGGGGCGCGGGCTTCTCTAATCAGCCCCAGCATTTT
TRBV19	-	TRBJ2-3	-	CASSIEVADTQYF	TGTGCCAGTAGTATAGAAGTAGCGGATACGCAGTATTTT
TRBV7-2	-	TRBJ2-3	-	CASSPRATDTQYF	TGTGCCAGCAGCCCGAGGGCGACAGATACGCAGTATTTT
TRBV5-1	-	TRBJ2-3	TRBD2	CASSLVAGSPTDTQYF	TGCGCCAGCAGCTTGGTAGCGGGGAGCCCCACAGATACGCAGTATTTT
TRBV2	-	TRBJ1-2	TRBD1	CASRKDRGGLVDSYGYTF	TGTGCCAGCAGGAAGGACAGGGGTGGCCTCGTCGACTCCTATGGCTACACCTTC
TRBV28	-	TRBJ1-1	-	CASTAGLGAFF	TGTGCCAGCACCGCGGGCCTCGGGGCTTTCTTT
TRBV7-3	-	TRBJ2-3	-	CASSPHQSSKSDTQYF	TGTGCCAGCAGCCCTCACCAATCTAGCAAATCAGATACGCAGTATTTT
TRBV5-1	-	TRBJ2-7	-	CASSLQGPPYEQYF	TGCGCCAGCAGCTTGCAGGGGCCCCCCTACGAGCAGTACTTC
TRBV7-9	-	TRBJ2-7	TRBD2	CASRGSGGGYEQYF	TGTGCCAGCAGGGGGAGCGGGGGGGGATACGAGCAGTACTTC
TRBV6-1	-	TRBJ1-1	TRBD1	CASSGGTGGPTEAFF	TGTGCCAGCAGTGGCGGGACAGGGGGCCCCACTGAAGCTTTCTTT
TRBV18	-	TRBJ1-4	-	CASSLGQTATNEKLFF	TGTGCCAGCTCATTAGGACAGACCGCAACTAATGAAAAACTGTTTTTT
TRBV5-4	-	TRBJ2-7	-	CASSLTDSSYEQYF	TGTGCCAGCAGCCTCACGGACAGCTCCTACGAGCAGTACTTC
TRBV5-1	-	TRBJ2-3	TRBD2	CASSSIAGHTDTQYF	TGCGCCAGCAGCTCAATAGCGGGGCACACAGATACGCAGTATTTT
TRBV9	-	TRBJ1-3	-	CASSVDEGAGNTIYF	TGTGCCAGCAGCGTAGATGAGGGTGCGGGAAACACCATATATTTT
TRBV5-1	-	TRBJ2-5	-	CASSLSPTNQETQYF	TGCGCCAGCAGCTTGTCCCCGACAAACCAAGAGACCCAGTACTTC
TRBV28	-	TRBJ1-5	-	CASSLWTDDSNQPQHF	TGTGCCAGCAGTTTATGGACAGACGATAGCAATCAGCCCCAGCATTTT
TRBV28	once	TRBJ2-3	-	CASSFSSDTQYF	TGTGCCAGCAGTTTTTCTTCGGATACGCAGTATTTT
TRBV28	-	TRBJ2-3	-	CASITSRRWDTQYF	TGTGCCAGCATTACTAGCCGCCGGTGGGATACGCAGTATTTT
TRBV5-1	-	TRBJ1-1	TRBD1	CASSLMFGTELNTEAFF	TGCGCCAGCAGCTTGATGTTCGGGACAGAATTGAACACTGAAGCTTTCTTT
TRBV29-1	-	TRBJ1-2	TRBD1	CSVQGDGYGYTF	TGCAGCGTTCAGGGGGATGGCTATGGCTACACCTTC
TRBV18	once	TRBJ1-4	-	CASSPPPGEKLFF	TGTGCCAGCTCACCCCCCCCCGGGGAAAAACTGTTTTTT
TRBV9	-	TRBJ1-4	TRBD1	CASSPTGATNEKLFF	TGTGCCAGCAGCCCAACAGGGGCAACTAATGAAAAACTGTTTTTT
TRBV15	-	TRBJ2-3	TRBD2	CATSRAGGSSTDTQYF	TGTGCCACCAGCAGAGCGGGGGGGTCGAGCACAGATACGCAGTATTTT
TRBV19	-	TRBJ2-7	-	CASSDPYRSSYEQYF	TGTGCCAGTAGTGACCCGTACAGGTCATCCTACGAGCAGTACTTC
TRBV5-5	-	TRBJ2-3	-	CASSLNPVDTQYF	TGTGCCAGCAGCTTGAATCCGGTGGATACGCAGTATTTT
TRBV7-9	-	TRBJ2-5	TRBD2	CASSPGTSGKTQYF	TGTGCCAGCAGCCCCGGGACTAGCGGAAAGACCCAGTACTTC
TRBV4-3	-	TRBJ2-3	-	CASSQERPGTDTQYF	TGCGCCAGCAGCCAAGAACGGCCGGGGACAGATACGCAGTATTTT
TRBV27	-	TRBJ2-7	TRBD2	CASSSRLAGLRGEQYF	TGTGCCAGCAGTTCCCGACTAGCGGGACTAAGGGGCGAGCAGTACTTC
TRBV12-5	-	TRBJ2-7	TRBD1	CASGLGRDREYEQYF	TGTGCTAGTGGTTTGGGACGGGACAGGGAATACGAGCAGTACTTC
TRBV27	-	TRBJ2-6	TRBD1	CASTTTTGANGANVLTF	TGTGCCAGCACAACGACGACAGGGGCAAACGGGGCCAACGTCCTGACTTTC
TRBV25-1	-	TRBJ1-2	TRBD1	CASAQWTGGGYGYTF	TGTGCCAGCGCCCAATGGACAGGGGGAGGGTATGGCTACACCTTC
TRBV21-1	-	TRBJ1-1	-	CASTLEESRGTEAFF	TGTGCCAGCACCCTAGAGGAAAGCAGGGGCACTGAAGCTTTCTTT